Each of the 11 T cell receptor beta chains below was sequenced from the same sample in a study of T cell clonotyping in hematopoietic cell transplantation. TCRdb's copy holds only in-frame clones and misses some; the assay was immunoSEQ multiplex PCR. The sample holds about 41,000 clones, about four fifths seen once. Time point noted: recipient sample about 28 days before transplant, after cytoreduction. The material sequenced was peripheral blood mononuclear cells, taken before stem cell transplant. These receptors were taken from a man between 60 and 75 years old with myelodysplastic syndrome. Some clones in this sample may be carry-over from other donors' samples.

This chain links TRBV7-2 with TRBJ2-5, with no clear D. The CDR3 sequence is 12 residues long. V lost 5 bases to trimming and J lost 3 bases, with 7 bases between them. Germline CDR1 is SGHTA and CDR2 is FQGNSA. CDR3 residues: CASSPTKETQYF. DNA of the CDR3: TGTGCCAGCAGCCCGACCAAAGAGACCCAGTACTTC.

The chain combines TRBV7-8 with TRBJ2-2, with 8 nucleotides matching TRBD1. J was trimmed by 8 bases and V by 1 base; bases with no gene match: 3. This CDR3 spans 14 amino acids. Germline V gene sequence: CDR1 SGHVS, CDR2 FQNEAQ. In DNA, the CDR3 is TGTGCCAGCAGCTTAGACAGGGGGACGGGGGAGCTGTTTTTT. Its protein is CASSLDRGTGELFF.

The gene calls are TRBV7-2 and TRBJ1-5; D is unclear. The CDR3 runs 15 residues. Germline CDR1 reads SGHTA; CDR2 reads FQGNSA. V shed 7 bases and J shed 0 bases, with 13 bases lying between them. The CDR3 spells CASTVTSGSNQPQHF. For the CDR3, the DNA is TGTGCCAGCACAGTCACTTCGGGTAGCAATCAGCCCCAGCATTTT.

The chain combines TRBV6-5 with TRBJ1-1; 8 bases match TRBD1. Germline V gives CDR1 MNHEY, CDR2 SVGAGI. V lost 2 bases to trimming and J lost 4 bases; unmatched junction nucleotides: 6. The CDR3 contains 15 residues. The CDR3 here is CASSYRDRPTTEAFF. The CDR3 region has the DNA TGTGCCAGCAGTTACAGGGACAGGCCTACCACTGAAGCTTTCTTT.

V and J are TRBV14 and TRBJ2-2, with TRBD2 matching 9 bases. This CDR3 has 19 amino acids. Germline lookup yields CDR1 SGHDN and CDR2 FVKESK. The J segment lost 0 bases and the V segment lost 0 bases, leaving 8 bases of the junction unmatched. For the CDR3, the DNA is TGTGCCAGCAGCCAAGAGAGGGTAGCGGGGGTCGCGAACACCGGGGAGCTGTTTTTT. Amino acid sequence: CASSQERVAGVANTGELFF.

This clone was picked up one time. The genes are TRBV30 and TRBJ2-7; D tentatively fits TRBD1 or TRBD2 (6 bases each). Germline CDR1 reads GTSNPN; CDR2 reads SVGIG (reference sequence). There are 14 residues in the CDR3. V was pared by 7 bases and J by 2 bases, with 18 bases between. The CDR3 loop reads CASNTGASAYEQYF. CDR3 sequence (DNA): TGTGCCTCTAATACGGGGGCATCCGCCTACGAGCAGTACTTC.

V gene TRBV7-9 combines with J gene TRBJ1-1; no firm D call. This CDR3 has 12 residues. V shed 5 bases and J shed 5 bases, with 9 bases lying between them. Germline assignment: CDR1 SEHNR and CDR2 FQNEAQ (reference sequence). Written as DNA, the CDR3 is TGTGCCAGCAGCCGCCCCGGGACTGAAGCTTTCTTT. Protein product: CASSRPGTEAFF.

This chain uses TRBV4-1 with TRBJ1-3; D remains ambiguous. V was cut by 1 base and J by 0 bases, with 10 bases left in between. The CDR3 runs to 16 residues. CDR1 is MGHRA, CDR2 YSYEKL, per germline. DNA for the CDR3: TGCGCCAGCAGCCAAGCCGACCGAAGCTCTGGAAACACCATATATTTT. Amino acid sequence: CASSQADRSSGNTIYF.

This clone occurred once. The chain carries TRBV7-8 and TRBJ2-7; TRBD1 is a possible D gene (5 bases). V shed 1 base and J shed 5 bases, with 21 bases lying between them. The CDR3 loop spans 17 amino acids. Per the germline V gene, CDR1 is SGHVS and CDR2 is FQNEAQ. The CDR3 loop is CASSLGVRGSLRHEQYF. CDR3 bases: TGTGCCAGCAGCTTAGGGGTTAGGGGTTCTCTTCGCCACGAGCAGTACTTC.

The sample holds one count of this clone. The rearrangement joins TRBV7-2 to TRBJ1-3, with TRBD1 matching 9 bases. Germline V gives CDR1 SGHTA, CDR2 FQGNSA. V shed 1 base and J 2 bases; nucleotides not matched to a gene: 0. CDR3 size: 15 residues. For the CDR3, the DNA is TGTGCCAGCAGCTTAGACAGGGGGCCTGGAAACACCATATATTTT. It is translated as CASSLDRGPGNTIYF.

In its sample, this clone was seen a few times. This rearrangement joins TRBV23-1 to TRBJ2-7; the D gene is possibly TRBD2 (5 bases). TRBV23-1 is given ORF status, its function remaining uncertain. CDR3 length equals 16 residues. The germline V and J ends were trimmed by 0 bases and 3 bases, with 15 bases remaining between them. DNA of the CDR3: TGCGCCAGCAGTCAATCAAGAGGGATGCGGTGCTACGAGCAGTACTTC. It codes for CASSQSRGMRCYEQYF.